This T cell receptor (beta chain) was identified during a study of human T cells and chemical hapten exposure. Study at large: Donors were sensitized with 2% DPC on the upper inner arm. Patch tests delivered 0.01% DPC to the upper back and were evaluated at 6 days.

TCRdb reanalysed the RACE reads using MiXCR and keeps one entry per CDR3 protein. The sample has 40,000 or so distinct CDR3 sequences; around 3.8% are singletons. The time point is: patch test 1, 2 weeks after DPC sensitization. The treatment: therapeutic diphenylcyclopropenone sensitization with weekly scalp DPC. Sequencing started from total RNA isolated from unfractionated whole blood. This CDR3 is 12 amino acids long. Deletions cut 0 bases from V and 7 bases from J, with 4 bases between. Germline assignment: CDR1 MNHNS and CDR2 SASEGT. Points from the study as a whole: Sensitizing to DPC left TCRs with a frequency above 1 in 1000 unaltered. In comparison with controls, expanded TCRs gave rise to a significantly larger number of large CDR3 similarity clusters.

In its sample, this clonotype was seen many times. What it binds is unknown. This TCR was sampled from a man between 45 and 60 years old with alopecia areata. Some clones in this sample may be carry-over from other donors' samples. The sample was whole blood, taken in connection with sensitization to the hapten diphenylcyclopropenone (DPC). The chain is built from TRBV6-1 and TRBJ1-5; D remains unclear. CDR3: CASSEAPQPQHF. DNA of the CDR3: TGTGCCAGCAGTGAAGCGCCCCAGCCCCAGCATTTT.